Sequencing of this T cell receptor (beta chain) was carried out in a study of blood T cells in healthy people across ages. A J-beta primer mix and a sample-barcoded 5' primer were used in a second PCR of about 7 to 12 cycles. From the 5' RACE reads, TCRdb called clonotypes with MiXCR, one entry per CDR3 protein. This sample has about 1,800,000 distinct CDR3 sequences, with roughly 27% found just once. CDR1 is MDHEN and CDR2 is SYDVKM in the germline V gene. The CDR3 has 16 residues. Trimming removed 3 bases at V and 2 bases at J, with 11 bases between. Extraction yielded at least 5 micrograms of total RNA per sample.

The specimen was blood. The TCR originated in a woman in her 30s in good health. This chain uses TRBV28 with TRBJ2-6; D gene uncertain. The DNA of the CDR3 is TGTGCCAGCAGTTTCGAGAATTTCCCTGGGGCCAACGTCCTGACTTTC. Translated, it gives CASSFENFPGANVLTF.